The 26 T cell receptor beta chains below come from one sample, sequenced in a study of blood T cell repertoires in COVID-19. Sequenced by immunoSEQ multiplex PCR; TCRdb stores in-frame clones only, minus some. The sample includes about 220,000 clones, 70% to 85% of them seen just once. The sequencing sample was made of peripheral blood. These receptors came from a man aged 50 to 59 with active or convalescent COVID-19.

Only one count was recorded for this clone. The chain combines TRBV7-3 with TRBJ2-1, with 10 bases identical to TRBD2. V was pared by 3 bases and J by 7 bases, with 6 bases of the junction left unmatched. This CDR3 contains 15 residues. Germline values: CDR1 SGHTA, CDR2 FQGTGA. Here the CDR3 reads CASSFLAGAGNEQFF. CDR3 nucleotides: TGTGCCAGCAGCTTTCTAGCGGGAGCGGGAAATGAGCAGTTCTTC.

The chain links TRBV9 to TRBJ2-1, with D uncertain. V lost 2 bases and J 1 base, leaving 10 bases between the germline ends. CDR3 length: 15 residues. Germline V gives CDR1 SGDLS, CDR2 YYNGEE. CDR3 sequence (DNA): TGTGCCAGCAGCGTCGACTTTGATTCCTACAATGAGCAGTTCTTC. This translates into CASSVDFDSYNEQFF.

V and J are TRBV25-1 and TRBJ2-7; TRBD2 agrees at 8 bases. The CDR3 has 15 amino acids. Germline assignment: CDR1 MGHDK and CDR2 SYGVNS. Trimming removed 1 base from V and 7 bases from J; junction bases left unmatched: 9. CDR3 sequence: CASSEWDGRAGEQYF. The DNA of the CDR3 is TGTGCCAGCAGTGAATGGGACGGGAGGGCCGGTGAGCAGTACTTC.

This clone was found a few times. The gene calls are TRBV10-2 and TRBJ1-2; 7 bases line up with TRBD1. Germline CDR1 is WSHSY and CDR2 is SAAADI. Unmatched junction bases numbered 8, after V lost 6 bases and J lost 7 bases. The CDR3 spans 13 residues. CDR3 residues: CASRNRDRGGYTF. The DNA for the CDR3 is TGCGCCAGCAGAAACCGGGACAGAGGTGGCTACACCTTC.

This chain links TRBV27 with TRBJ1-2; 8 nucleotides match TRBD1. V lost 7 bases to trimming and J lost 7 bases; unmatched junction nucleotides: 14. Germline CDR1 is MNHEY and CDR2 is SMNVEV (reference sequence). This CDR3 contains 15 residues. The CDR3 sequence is CASTEGVQGASGYTF. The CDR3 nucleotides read TGTGCCAGCACAGAGGGGGTTCAGGGGGCTTCTGGCTACACCTTC.

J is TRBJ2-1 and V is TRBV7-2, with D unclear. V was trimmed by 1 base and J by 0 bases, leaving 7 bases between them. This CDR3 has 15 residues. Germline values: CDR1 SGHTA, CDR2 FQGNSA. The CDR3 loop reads CASSLVADSYNEQFF. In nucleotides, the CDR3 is TGTGCCAGCAGCTTAGTCGCAGACTCCTACAATGAGCAGTTCTTC.

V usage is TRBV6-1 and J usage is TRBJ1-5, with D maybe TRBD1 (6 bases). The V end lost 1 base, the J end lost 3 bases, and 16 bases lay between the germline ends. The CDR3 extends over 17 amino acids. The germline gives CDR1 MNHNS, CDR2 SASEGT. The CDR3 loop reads CASSEGGLNRYNQPQHF. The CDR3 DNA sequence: TGTGCCAGCAGTGAAGGGGGGCTCAACAGATACAATCAGCCCCAGCATTTT.

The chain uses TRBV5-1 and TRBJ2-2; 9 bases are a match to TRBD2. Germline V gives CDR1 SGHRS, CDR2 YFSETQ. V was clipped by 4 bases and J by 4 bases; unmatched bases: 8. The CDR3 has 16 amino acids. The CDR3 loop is CASSLLAGEGTGELFF. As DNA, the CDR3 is TGCGCCAGCAGCCTCTTAGCGGGAGAGGGCACCGGGGAGCTGTTTTTT.

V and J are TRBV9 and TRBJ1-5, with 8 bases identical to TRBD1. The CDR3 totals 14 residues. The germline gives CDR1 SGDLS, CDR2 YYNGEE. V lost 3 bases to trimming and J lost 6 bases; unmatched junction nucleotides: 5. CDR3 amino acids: CASSGQGAGQPQHF. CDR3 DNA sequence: TGTGCCAGCAGCGGGCAGGGGGCCGGTCAGCCCCAGCATTTT.

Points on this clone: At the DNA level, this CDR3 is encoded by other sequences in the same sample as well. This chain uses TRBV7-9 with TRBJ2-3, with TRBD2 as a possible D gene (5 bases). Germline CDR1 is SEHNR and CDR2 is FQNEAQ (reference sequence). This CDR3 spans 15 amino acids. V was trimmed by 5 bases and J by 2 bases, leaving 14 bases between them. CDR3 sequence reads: CASSALGGSTDTQYF. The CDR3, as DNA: TGTGCCAGCAGCGCTTTGGGCGGGTCCACAGATACGCAGTATTTT. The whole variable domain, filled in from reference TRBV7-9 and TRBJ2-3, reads DTGVSQNPRHKITKRGQNVTFRCDPISEHNRLYWYRQTLGQGPEFLTYFQNEAQLEKSRLLSDRFSAERPKGSFSTLEIQRTEQGDSAMYLCASSALGGSTDTQYFGPGTRLTVL.

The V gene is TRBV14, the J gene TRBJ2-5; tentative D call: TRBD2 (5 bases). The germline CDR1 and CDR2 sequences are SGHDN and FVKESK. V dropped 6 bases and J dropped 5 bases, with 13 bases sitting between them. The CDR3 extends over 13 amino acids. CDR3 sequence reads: CASRSTQRETQYF. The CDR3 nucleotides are TGTGCCAGCAGAAGTACCCAGCGGGAGACCCAGTACTTC.

CDR3 DNA sequence: TGTGCCAGCAGTTTAGGAGAGACCTACGAGCAGTACTTC. Amino acids: CASSLGETYEQYF. The V gene is TRBV27, the J gene TRBJ2-7; no clear D. Per germline, CDR1 MNHEY and CDR2 SMNVEV (reference sequence). The V and J ends lost 2 bases and 2 bases respectively, with 7 bases between them. The CDR3 is made up of 13 amino acids.

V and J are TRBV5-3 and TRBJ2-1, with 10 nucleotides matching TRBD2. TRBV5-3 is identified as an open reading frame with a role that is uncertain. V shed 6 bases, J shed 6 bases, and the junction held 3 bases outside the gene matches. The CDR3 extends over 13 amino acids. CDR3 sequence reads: CARKAGGGNEQFF. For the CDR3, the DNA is TGTGCCAGAAAAGCGGGAGGGGGCAATGAGCAGTTCTTC.

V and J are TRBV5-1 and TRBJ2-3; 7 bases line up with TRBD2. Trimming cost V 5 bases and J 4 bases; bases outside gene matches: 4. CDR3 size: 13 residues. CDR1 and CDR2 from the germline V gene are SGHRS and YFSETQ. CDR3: CASRPTSPDTQYF. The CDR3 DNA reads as TGCGCCAGCAGACCGACTAGCCCAGATACGCAGTATTTT.

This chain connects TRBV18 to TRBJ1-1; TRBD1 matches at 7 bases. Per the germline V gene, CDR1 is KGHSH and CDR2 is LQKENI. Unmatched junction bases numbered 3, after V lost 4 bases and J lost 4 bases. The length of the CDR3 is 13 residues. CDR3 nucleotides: TGTGCCAGCTCACAGGGGGCCGGCACTGAAGCTTTCTTT. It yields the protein CASSQGAGTEAFF.

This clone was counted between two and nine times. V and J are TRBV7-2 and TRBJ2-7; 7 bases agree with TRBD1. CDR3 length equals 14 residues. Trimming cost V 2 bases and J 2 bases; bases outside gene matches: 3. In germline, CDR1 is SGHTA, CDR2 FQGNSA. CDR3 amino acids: CASSLRTGPYEQYV. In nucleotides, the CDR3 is TGTGCCAGCAGCTTACGGACAGGACCCTACGAGCAGTACGTC.

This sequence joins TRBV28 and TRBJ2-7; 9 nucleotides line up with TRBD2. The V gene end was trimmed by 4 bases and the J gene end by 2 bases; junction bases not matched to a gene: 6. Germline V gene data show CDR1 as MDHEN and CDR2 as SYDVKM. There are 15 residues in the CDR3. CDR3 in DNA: TGTGCCAGCAGTTCGGCGGGCGGGAGGGCCTACGAGCAGTACTTC. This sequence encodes CASSSAGGRAYEQYF.

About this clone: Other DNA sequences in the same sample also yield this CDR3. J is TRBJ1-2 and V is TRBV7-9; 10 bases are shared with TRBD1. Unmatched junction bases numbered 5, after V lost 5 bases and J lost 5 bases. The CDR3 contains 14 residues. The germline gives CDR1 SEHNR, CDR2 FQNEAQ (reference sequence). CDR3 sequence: CASSLSGQGYGYTF. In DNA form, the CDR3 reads TGTGCCAGCAGCCTCTCGGGACAGGGGTATGGCTACACCTTC.

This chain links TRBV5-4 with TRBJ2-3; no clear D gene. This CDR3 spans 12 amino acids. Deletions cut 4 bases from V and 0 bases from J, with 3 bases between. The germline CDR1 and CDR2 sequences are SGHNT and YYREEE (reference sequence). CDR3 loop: CASSTSTDTQYF. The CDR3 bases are TGTGCCAGCAGCACTAGCACAGATACGCAGTATTTT.

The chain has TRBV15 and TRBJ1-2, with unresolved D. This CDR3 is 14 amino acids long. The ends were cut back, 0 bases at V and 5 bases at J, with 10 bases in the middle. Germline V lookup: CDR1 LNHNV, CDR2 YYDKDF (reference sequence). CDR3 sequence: CATSRDSRGYGYTF. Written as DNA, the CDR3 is TGTGCCACCAGCAGAGATTCGCGAGGATATGGCTACACCTTC.

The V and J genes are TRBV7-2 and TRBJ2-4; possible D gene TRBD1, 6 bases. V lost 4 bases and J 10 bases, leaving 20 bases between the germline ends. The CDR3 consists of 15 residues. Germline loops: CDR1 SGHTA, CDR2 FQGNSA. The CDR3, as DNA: TGTGCCAGCAGCTGGCAACCCGATACAGGGATAATTCAGTACTTC. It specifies CASSWQPDTGIIQYF.

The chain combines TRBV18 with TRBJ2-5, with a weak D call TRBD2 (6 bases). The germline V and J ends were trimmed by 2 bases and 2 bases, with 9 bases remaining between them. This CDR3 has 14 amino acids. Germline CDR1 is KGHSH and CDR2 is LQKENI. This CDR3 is CASSPWGEQETQYF. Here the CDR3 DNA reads TGTGCCAGCTCACCATGGGGGGAACAAGAGACCCAGTACTTC.

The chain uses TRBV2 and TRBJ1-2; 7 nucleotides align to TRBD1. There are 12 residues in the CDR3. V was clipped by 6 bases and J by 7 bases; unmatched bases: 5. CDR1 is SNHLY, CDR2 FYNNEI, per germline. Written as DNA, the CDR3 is TGTGCCAGCAGCCCGACAGGGATTGGCTACACCTTC. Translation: CASSPTGIGYTF.

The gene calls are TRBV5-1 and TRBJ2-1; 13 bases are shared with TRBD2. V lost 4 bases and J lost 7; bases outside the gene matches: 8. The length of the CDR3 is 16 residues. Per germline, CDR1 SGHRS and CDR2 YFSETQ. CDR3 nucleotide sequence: TGCGCCAGCAGCCGGGCGGGACTAGCGGGATCGAATGAGCAGTTCTTC. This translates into CASSRAGLAGSNEQFF.

The DNA of the CDR3 is TGCAGCGTAGCCCGACAGGGCTATGGCTACACCTTC. Protein sequence: CSVARQGYGYTF. The V call is TRBV29-1, the J call TRBJ1-2, with 7 bases that match TRBD1. Per the germline V gene, CDR1 is SQVTM and CDR2 is ANQGSEA. This CDR3 has 12 residues. V was clipped by 6 bases and J by 4 bases; unmatched bases: 5.

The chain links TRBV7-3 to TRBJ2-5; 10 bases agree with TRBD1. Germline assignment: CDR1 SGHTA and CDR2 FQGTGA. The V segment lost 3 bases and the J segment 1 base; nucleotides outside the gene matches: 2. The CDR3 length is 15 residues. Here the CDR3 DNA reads TGTGCCAGCAGCTTGGACAGGGGGTCCCAAGAGACCCAGTACTTC. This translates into CASSLDRGSQETQYF.